The clone carrying this TCR beta chain occurred many times. The antigen remains unidentified. The source material, RNA transcripts, was used to amplify TCR beta CDR3 regions. With the HTBI primer set, the TCR CDR3 went through a first round of RT-PCR. Each CDR3 protein gets one entry after TCRdb re-called the multiplex PCR reads with MiXCR. The data show approximately 630,000 distinct CDR3 sequences, with roughly 17% seen just once and around 4% held by the top ten. This sample was included in a study of T cells in Graves' hyperthyroidism and ophthalmopathy. Overall study findings and caveats: Using 13 V-J features, a model discriminated ophthalmopathy from stable hyperthyroidism. The model forecast ophthalmopathy, anticipating it by a median approximately 6 months before onset.

Researchers barred patients who had uncontrolled infection, other autoimmune disease, pregnancy or lactation. The V gene's germline CDR1 is SGHTS and CDR2 YDEGEE. Trimming left V 0 bases short and J 1 base short, with 8 bases between. This CDR3 has 15 residues. V usage is TRBV5-8 and J usage is TRBJ1-5; D remains unclear. The origin of this receptor is a woman aged 25 to 39 with Graves' hyperthyroidism. The source material was blood. CDR3 protein: CASSLGEASNQPQHF. The CDR3 DNA reads TGTGCCAGCAGCTTGGGGGAGGCCAGCAATCAGCCCCAGCATTTT.